This entry features one T cell receptor (beta chain) sequence. The data were obtained in a study of shared T cell receptors in the human thymus. Germline trimming cut 2 bases from V and 3 bases from J; bases unmatched to any gene: 7. CDR1 MNHNY and CDR2 SVGAGI come from the germline V gene (reference sequence). There are 16 residues in the CDR3. Some clones are missing from TCRdb's copy, which holds only in-frame ones; the method was immunoSEQ multiplex PCR. The table shows more than 300,000 clones, with approximately 95% occurring only once. This clonotype was sampled from a human donor. Sequencing was carried out using thymocytes. The chain uses TRBV6-6 and TRBJ1-2; 9 bases fit TRBD1. The CDR3 here is CASSYGPGQGDYGYTF. The DNA of the CDR3 is TGTGCCAGCAGTTACGGGCCGGGACAGGGAGACTATGGCTACACCTTC.